One and the same sample provided the 6 T cell receptor beta chains below, sequenced in a study of blood T cell repertoires in COVID-19 (dated by TCRdb to the early 2020s). The library was built by means of the immunoSEQ multiplex PCR assay. The immuneACCESS repertoire file appears here via TCRdb, limited to in-frame rearrangements. These files lack a portion of the clones; in checked studies, under half of the deficit traces to unresolved V genes, and the cause of the others is not known. Present in this sample are approximately 210,000 clones, roughly four fifths of which were seen just once. The ten largest clones capture about 12% of the sample. The sample consisted of PBMCs or T cells enriched from blood (not recorded which). These receptors all stem from a man in his forties or fifties who had recovered from COVID-19.

The rearrangement links TRBV18 to TRBJ1-4; 9 nucleotides align to TRBD1. Germline assignment: CDR1 KGHSH and CDR2 LQKENI. The CDR3 is 15 amino acids. J gave up 8 bases and V 3 bases, and 7 bases lay outside the gene matches. The CDR3 is CASSPVGQGYEKLFF. For the CDR3, the DNA is TGTGCCAGCTCACCGGTGGGACAGGGTTACGAAAAACTGTTTTTT.

This sequence joins TRBV20-1 and TRBJ2-4; 7 bases map to TRBD1. The V and J ends lost 1 base and 14 bases, in that order; junction bases with no gene match: 5. The CDR3 contains 11 residues. Germline V gene lookup returns CDR1 DFQATT and CDR2 SNEGSKA (reference sequence). The CDR3 nucleotides are TGCAGTGCTAGAGGCCCCGACAGGGAGTACTTC. This codes for CSARGPDREYF.

This clone was recorded only once. The V call is TRBV15, the J call TRBJ1-5, with a tentative D call TRBD1 (6 bases). Germline CDR1 and CDR2: LNHNV and YYDKDF (reference sequence). The CDR3 totals 13 residues. V lost 6 bases and J 5 bases, leaving 11 bases between the germline ends. CDR3 bases: TGTGCCACCAGTGAATCAGGGGATCAGCCCCAGCATTTT. As protein: CATSESGDQPQHF.

This chain joins TRBV2 and TRBJ2-5, with D perhaps matching TRBD1 (6 bases). Germline CDR1 SNHLY, CDR2 FYNNEI. This CDR3 has 12 residues. Deletions cut 11 bases from V and 1 base from J, with 11 bases between. The CDR3 DNA reads TGTGCCGGAGGACAGTTCCAAGAGACCCAGTACTTC. It codes for CAGGQFQETQYF.

The gene calls are TRBV3-1 (or the pseudogene TRBV3-2) and TRBJ2-5; TRBD2 might be the D (7 bases). V was shortened by 3 bases and J by 5 bases, with 13 bases between the two germline ends. Germline assignment: CDR1 LGHDT and CDR2 YNNKEL (reference sequence). The CDR3 extends over 14 amino acids. CDR3 loop: CASSQGGLGETQYF. In nucleotides, the CDR3 is TGTGCCAGCAGCCAGGGGGGGCTCGGGGAGACCCAGTACTTC.

This clone was observed once. V usage is TRBV5-1 and J usage is TRBJ2-1; 12 bases map to TRBD2. Trimming removed 2 bases from V and 7 bases from J; junction bases left unmatched: 13. The CDR3 covers 18 residues. Looked up from germline, CDR1 is SGHRS and CDR2 is YFSETQ. CDR3 DNA: TGCGCCAGCAGCTTCTTAAGTTTGACTAGCGGGAGTGGAAATGAGCAGTTCTTC. It specifies CASSFLSLTSGSGNEQFF.